This T cell receptor (beta chain) was found in a study of blood T cell repertoires in COVID-19 (TCRdb year 2020). For the wider study: The collaborator samples originated in the United States, Italy and Spain and spanned the acute and convalescent phases of COVID-19. The prospective study material was composed of cDNA or gDNA derived from T cells, B-cell-depleted T cells, or PBMCs. The dataset comprised deeply sampled blood TCRbeta repertoires from subjects exposed to, actively infected with, or recovered from COVID-19. A freely available public database, intended as a resource for researchers studying the immune response to SARS-CoV-2, is where the repertoires were released. The samples were drawn from two sources: the first 160 participants of the ongoing ImmuneRACE study, and 1,000 to 1,500 subjects contributed by 6 global collaborators. Nearly every sample came with metadata listing a de-identified subject ID, COVID-19 status, age in years and sex. Where available, HLA class I and class II types were taken from metadata supplied by the sample provider and were not determined by assay-based typing. Results and caveats for the whole study, not just this receptor: The amount of clinical and demographic metadata varied by source and participant and was provided uncurated.

On this clone: This clone's antigen is unknown. No base quality information exists; no much larger clone differs at one position.

The immunoSEQ Assay, a bias-controlled multiplex PCR, was used to amplify TCRbeta CDR3 regions from genomic DNA. In the authors' own workflow: Within the assay, amplification of reference gene primers was used to estimate how many nucleated cells each sample contained. Sequence reads were collapsed and filtered to measure the absolute abundance of every unique TCRbeta CDR3 rearrangement. For each sample, productive Simpson clonality was calculated as the square root of Simpson's diversity index over productive rearrangements. Imported from immuneACCESS, the table was reduced by TCRdb to in-frame sequences with V and J called. These copies leave out some clones; in studies compared against another copy, an unresolved V gene accounts for under half, and the cause of the remainder is not known. The D gene and trimming were derived from the DNA, and the V and J assignments and clone size from that table. A total of hundreds of thousands of clones appear in this sample, about 85% of them only once. The ten top clones hold about an eighth of the sample.

Each collaborating institution followed its own protocols to collect whole blood in K2EDTA tubes. For TCRbeta analysis, collaborators shipped samples as frozen whole blood, isolated PBMCs, or DNA extracted from either of those sample types. V and J are trimmed by 5 bases and 3 bases, and the gene matches miss 4 bases of the junction. The germline V gene supplies CDR1 SGHAT and CDR2 FQNNGV. Inclusive of the bounding cysteine and phenylalanine, the CDR3 is 15 residues long. Only the CDR3 region is kept as DNA, spanning 45 bases read in frame from base 1. The TCR sequence derives from a human donor in a cohort sampled during active COVID-19. The rearranged segments are TRBV11-2 and TRBJ2-3; the central 11 bases match TRBD2. The material sequenced was peripheral blood. CDR3 region: CASSGRLAGTDTQYF. The DNA sequence is as follows: TGTGCCAGCAGCGGTAGACTAGCGGGAACAGATACGCAGTATTTT.